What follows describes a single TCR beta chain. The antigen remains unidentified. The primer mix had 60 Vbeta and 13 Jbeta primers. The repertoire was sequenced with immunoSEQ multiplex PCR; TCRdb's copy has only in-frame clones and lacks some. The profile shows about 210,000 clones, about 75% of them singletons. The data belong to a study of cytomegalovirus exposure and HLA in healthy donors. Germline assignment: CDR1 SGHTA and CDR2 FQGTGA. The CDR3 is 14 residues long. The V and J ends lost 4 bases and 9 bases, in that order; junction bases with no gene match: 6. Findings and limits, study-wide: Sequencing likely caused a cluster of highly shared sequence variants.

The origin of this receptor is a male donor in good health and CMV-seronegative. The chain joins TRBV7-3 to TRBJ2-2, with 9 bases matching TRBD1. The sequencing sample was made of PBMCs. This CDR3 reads CASSSQGAGRELFF. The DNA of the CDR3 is TGTGCCAGCAGCTCACAGGGGGCAGGACGGGAGCTGTTTTTT.